One and the same sample provided the 21 T cell receptor beta chains below, sequenced in a study of CD8+CD57+ T cells in acquired aplastic anemia. For sequencing, patients were chosen who had shown expansion of CD8+CD57+ cells by flow cytometry. The study profiled TCR beta VDJ and CDR3 using genomic DNA as template. A single record per CDR3 protein comes from TCRdb applying MiXCR to the reads. The sample holds roughly 170,000 distinct CDR3 sequences, less than 50% seen once. Specimen: sorted CD4+, CD8+, or CD8+CD57+ T cells (not recorded which) from PBMCs. Every receptor here comes from a human donor with aplastic anemia.

This chain links TRBV20-1 with TRBJ1-2; 8 nucleotides line up with TRBD1. CDR3 length: 13 residues. Germline-derived CDR1 and CDR2 are DFQATT and SNEGSKA (reference sequence). Trimming cost V 6 bases and J 13 bases; bases outside gene matches: 16. CDR3 nucleotides: TGCAGTGCCACAGGGACAGGCTCCTTAGGGAGCACCTTC. This codes for CSATGTGSLGSTF.

The chain couples TRBV18 to TRBJ1-1, with no clear D. V was shortened by 3 bases and J by 4 bases, with 6 bases between the two germline ends. This CDR3 comprises 12 residues. From germline, CDR1 is KGHSH and CDR2 LQKENI. CDR3 DNA: TGTGCCAGCTCACCTACGCTCACTGAAGCTTTCTTT. Its translation is CASSPTLTEAFF.

At least ten counts were recorded for this clonotype. In nucleotides, the CDR3 is TGCGCCAGCAGCGGGACTAGCGGGCCCTCCTACGAGCAGTACTTC. It is translated as CASSGTSGPSYEQYF. V usage is TRBV5-1 and J usage is TRBJ2-7; 12 nucleotides align to TRBD2. The CDR3 consists of 15 residues. Germline V gives CDR1 SGHRS, CDR2 YFSETQ. V trimming: 4 bases; J trimming: 0 bases; junction bases outside the gene matches: 2.

This clonotype was found a few times. A much larger clone sits a single nucleotide away, making a read error possible. The V gene is TRBV7-6, the J gene TRBJ1-4; D gene ambiguous. CDR3 length: 15 amino acids. CDR1 SGHVS and CDR2 FNYEAQ come from the germline V gene. This CDR3 is CASSASGSTSEKLFF. As DNA, the CDR3 is TGTGCCAGCAGCGCGAGCGGGTCTACTAGTGAAAAACTGTTTTTT.

This clonotype was seen only a few times. The chain uses TRBV3-1 and TRBJ2-1; D is unclear. Germline-derived CDR1 and CDR2 are LGHDT and YNNKEL (reference sequence). The CDR3 has 15 residues. The V end was cut by 1 base, the J end by 5 bases, with 12 bases between. The CDR3 sequence is CASSQATGSNNEQFF. The CDR3, as DNA: TGTGCCAGCAGCCAAGCGACCGGGTCCAACAATGAGCAGTTCTTC.

The CDR3: CASSLGRGQGFSPLHF. In DNA, the CDR3 is TGTGCCAGCAGCTTAGGTCGGGGACAGGGATTTTCACCCCTCCACTTT. V gene TRBV7-8 combines with J gene TRBJ1-6; 9 positions agree with TRBD1. CDR1 and CDR2 from the germline V gene are SGHVS and FQNEAQ. There are 16 residues in the CDR3. V shed 1 base, J shed 9 bases, and the junction held 7 bases outside the gene matches.

A note on this clonotype: This may be a read error: a much more frequent sequence differs by one nucleotide. The rearrangement links TRBV19 to TRBJ1-1, with D possibly being TRBD1 (6 bases). The CDR3 is 15 amino acids. Germline CDR1 and CDR2: LNHDA and SQIVND (reference sequence). The chain's CDR3 is CASSEYGGRDTEASF. CDR3 in DNA: TGTGCCAGCAGTGAGTACGGAGGTCGGGACACTGAAGCTTCCTTT.

This clonotype was counted many times. The J gene is TRBJ1-5, the V gene TRBV6-1; D uncertain. This CDR3 is 12 amino acids long. CDR1 and CDR2 (germline): MNHNS, SASEGT. The V end lost 7 bases, the J end lost 5 bases, and 9 bases lay between the germline ends. Here the CDR3 DNA reads TGTGCCAGCAACGCCATGGATCAGCCCCAGCATTTT. Translation gives CASNAMDQPQHF.

This chain links TRBV10-3 with TRBJ2-2; the D is unclear. The CDR3 runs to 15 residues. V was pared by 1 base and J by 0 bases, with 6 bases between. Germline V lookup: CDR1 ENHRY, CDR2 SYGVKD. CDR3 in amino acids: CAISELGPNTGELFF. CDR3 in DNA: TGTGCCATCAGTGAGTTAGGACCGAACACCGGGGAGCTGTTTTTT.

The V gene is TRBV24-1, the J gene TRBJ2-3; unclear D gene. The V and J ends lost 6 bases and 3 bases respectively, with 6 bases between them. CDR1 is KGHDR and CDR2 is SFDVKD in the germline V gene. The CDR3 loop spans 12 amino acids. The chain's CDR3 is CATSTRTDTQYF. The CDR3 bases are TGTGCCACCAGTACGCGGACAGATACGCAGTATTTT.

With regard to this clonotype: An end of the junction differs from the germline gene, which may be a read error. The chain carries TRBV10-3 and TRBJ2-1; D possibly uses TRBD1 or TRBD2 (6 bases each). CDR3 size: 14 residues. Germline lookup yields CDR1 ENHRY and CDR2 SYGVKD. The CDR3 loop is CTIRNSGAYNEQFF. As DNA, the CDR3 is TGTACCATCCGAAACTCGGGGGCTTACAATGAGCAGTTCTTC.

The table lists this clonotype with a count of one. V usage is TRBV6-1 and J usage is TRBJ1-6; D not resolved. CDR1 and CDR2 (germline): MNHNS, SASEGT. V lost 0 bases and J lost 7, with 7 bases in between. The CDR3 contains 14 residues. CDR3 sequence (DNA): TGTGCCAGCAGTGAAGCTTTCGACAATTCACCCCTCCACTTT. It translates to CASSEAFDNSPLHF.

This clonotype showed up just a few times. The genes are TRBV7-2 and TRBJ2-7, with D unclear. The length of the CDR3 is 14 residues. Germline loops: CDR1 SGHTA, CDR2 FQGNSA. Trimming left V 5 bases short and J 1 base short, with 12 bases between. DNA of the CDR3: TGTGCCAGCAGCCTAGACCCAGTTTCCTACGAGCAGTACTTC. Its translation: CASSLDPVSYEQYF. Full variable domain (rest looked up from reference TRBV7-2 and TRBJ2-7): GAGVSQSPSNKVTEKGKDVELRCDPISGHTALYWYRQSLGQGLEFLIYFQGNSAPDKSGLPSDRFSAERTGGSVSTLTIQRTQQEDSAVYLCASSLDPVSYEQYFGPGTRLTVT.

The chain recombines TRBV7-3 with TRBJ2-1; D remains unclear. Trimming removed 3 bases at V and 0 bases at J, with 9 bases between. This CDR3 spans 15 amino acids. The germline gives CDR1 SGHTA, CDR2 FQGTGA. CDR3 nucleotides: TGTGCCAGCAGCTTCCACTTGAGCTCCTACAATGAGCAGTTCTTC. Its translation is CASSFHLSSYNEQFF.

The CDR3 spells CASTASQSNQPQHF. The DNA for the CDR3 is TGTGCCAGCACGGCCTCTCAGAGTAATCAGCCCCAGCATTTT. The V call is TRBV2, the J call TRBJ1-5; D ambiguous. V was trimmed by 7 bases and J by 4 bases, leaving 14 bases between them. The CDR3 contains 14 residues. Per the germline V gene, CDR1 is SNHLY and CDR2 is FYNNEI.

In its sample, this clonotype was seen many times. The chain is built from TRBV5-1 and TRBJ1-2, with 10 bases lining up with TRBD1. The ends lost 4 bases at V and 7 bases at J; junction bases unmatched: 4. This CDR3 is 13 amino acids long. Looked up from germline, CDR1 is SGHRS and CDR2 is YFSETQ. The CDR3 bases are TGCGCCAGCAGCGAAGGACAGGGGGGTGGCTACACCTTC. Translation: CASSEGQGGGYTF.

The chain couples TRBV11-3 to TRBJ1-4; weak D call: TRBD1 (5 bases). The CDR3 sequence is 15 residues long. Trimming stripped 2 bases from V and 7 bases from J, with 14 bases between. The germline gives CDR1 SGHNT, CDR2 YENEEA. The DNA of the CDR3 is TGTGCCAGCAGCTTAATTATGGGGACTGGTGAAAAACTGTTTTTT. It encodes CASSLIMGTGEKLFF.

This rearrangement joins TRBV25-1 to TRBJ2-1; tentative D call: TRBD1 (5 bases). The CDR3 runs 13 residues. The germline V gene has CDR1 MGHDK and CDR2 SYGVNS. Trimming stripped 3 bases from V and 7 bases from J, with 10 bases between. The CDR3 sequence is CASSDAGKNEQFF. CDR3 nucleotide sequence: TGTGCCAGCAGTGATGCAGGGAAAAATGAGCAGTTCTTC.

This rearrangement joins TRBV10-3 to TRBJ1-4; 7 nucleotides agree with TRBD1. The CDR3 covers 14 residues. J was trimmed by 3 bases and V by 6 bases; bases with no gene match: 4. CDR1 ENHRY and CDR2 SYGVKD come from the germline V gene. CDR3: CAIRSDRANEKLFF. The CDR3 DNA is TGTGCCATCAGATCAGACAGGGCTAATGAAAAACTGTTTTTT.

This chain uses TRBV3-1 with TRBJ2-1; unclear D gene. The ends were cut back, 3 bases at V and 6 bases at J, with 3 bases in the middle. The CDR3 contains 11 residues. Germline V gives CDR1 LGHDT, CDR2 YNNKEL (reference sequence). The CDR3 spells CASSHANEQFF. CDR3 coding DNA: TGTGCCAGCAGCCATGCCAATGAGCAGTTCTTC.

This clonotype was counted a few times. The gene calls are TRBV28 and TRBJ1-1; 7 bases fit TRBD1. CDR1 is MDHEN and CDR2 is SYDVKM in the germline V gene. V was pared by 5 bases and J by 2 bases, with 11 bases of the junction left unmatched. This CDR3 contains 16 residues. The CDR3 bases are TGTGCCAGCAGTCCCCCCAGACAGGGATCAAACACTGAAGCTTTCTTT. Protein: CASSPPRQGSNTEAFF. Drawing the rest from reference TRBV28 and TRBJ1-1, the complete variable domain is DVKVTQSSRYLVKRTGEKVFLECVQDMDHENMFWYRQDPGLGLRLIYFSYDVKMKEKGDIPEGYSVSREKKERFSLILESASTNQTSMYLCASSPPRQGSNTEAFFGQGTRLTVV.